This T cell receptor (beta chain) was captured in a study of PD-1 blockade in classical Hodgkin lymphoma. Study background: Patients had nivolumab dosed at 3 mg/kg, delivered intravenously every 2 weeks. General study findings and limits: Newly diagnosed patients were reported to exhibit reduced baseline TCR diversity relative to healthy donors.

The V end was cut by 5 bases, the J end by 9 bases, with 14 bases between. This CDR3 has 13 residues. Germline CDR1 is SGHVS and CDR2 is FQNEAQ. Exposure to brentuximab vedotin varied, and each patient had relapsed following autologous stem cell transplantation. Assay used: immunoSEQ multiplex PCR; TCRdb lists only in-frame clones, some missing. This table holds approximately 65,000 clones, approximately 89% found once. As for this clone: The antigen is not known.

The rearrangement joins TRBV7-8 to TRBJ2-1; tentatively, D is TRBD1 (5 bases). The sequence was collected from a human donor with classical Hodgkin lymphoma. The material sequenced was peripheral blood mononuclear cells (PBMCs), taken at baseline. The CDR3 DNA follows: TGTGCCAGCAGCAGCCAGGGATTCGCTGAGCAGTTCTTC. Translation: CASSSQGFAEQFF.